Detailed here is one T cell receptor (beta chain). Germline CDR1 is GTSNPN and CDR2 is SVGIG (reference sequence). The CDR3 is 14 amino acids. V gave up 4 bases and J gave up 0 bases, with 10 bases separating them. This specimen belongs to a study of shared clonotypes between healthy human individuals. About the study: Each donor's CD8 memory used one plate, CD8 naive two, each CD4 subset three.

This table comes from immunoSEQ multiplex PCR, and its TCRdb copy is limited to in-frame clones, with some not included. The data contain 640,000 or so clones, approximately 75% of them singletons. The sequencing input was memory CD4+ T cells sorted from blood. The subset: CD45RA-negative fraction. This chain uses TRBV30 with TRBJ1-3, with a possible D match to TRBD1 (5 bases). This sequence originates from a woman aged 25 to 39 in good health. The chain's CDR3 is CAWKEGSSGNTIYF. In DNA form, the CDR3 reads TGTGCCTGGAAGGAGGGGAGCTCTGGAAACACCATATATTTT.